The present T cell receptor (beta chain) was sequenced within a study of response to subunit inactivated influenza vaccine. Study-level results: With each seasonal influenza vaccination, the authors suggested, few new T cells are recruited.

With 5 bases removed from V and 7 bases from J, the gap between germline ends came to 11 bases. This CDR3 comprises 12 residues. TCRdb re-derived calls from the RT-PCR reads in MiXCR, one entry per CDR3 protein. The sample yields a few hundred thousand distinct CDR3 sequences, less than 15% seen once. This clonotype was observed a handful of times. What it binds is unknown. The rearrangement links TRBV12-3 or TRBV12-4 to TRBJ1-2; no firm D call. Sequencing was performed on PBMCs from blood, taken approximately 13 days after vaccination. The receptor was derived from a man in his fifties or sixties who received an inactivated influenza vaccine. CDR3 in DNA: TGTGCCAGCAGTCCCCTCGATGTTGGCTACACCTTC. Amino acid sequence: CASSPLDVGYTF.